This T cell receptor beta chain was observed in a study of blood T cells in healthy people across ages. Whole-study results and caveats: In long-lived donors, naive CD4+ cell counts and diversity exceeded those of aged donors. No conclusive comparison of naive versus antigen-experienced cells was possible with unsorted PBMCs.

Primed by a sample-barcoded 5' primer and a J-beta primer mix, a second PCR proceeded for about 7 to 11 cycles. TCRdb reprocessed the 5' RACE reads via MiXCR and lists one record per CDR3 protein. The table records about 830,000 distinct CDR3 sequences, around 68% of them present only once. Germline-derived CDR1 and CDR2 are LGHNA and YSLEER. V lost 0 bases to trimming and J lost 7 bases, with 7 bases between them. This CDR3 comprises 13 residues. This clonotype was seen a handful of times. Its antigen is unknown. Healthy Caucasians from Russia aged 6 to 90 served as donors. Peripheral blood samples of 9 to 10 milliliters were drawn from each donor.

This clonotype originated in a man aged 30 to 45 in good health. This chain uses TRBV4-3 with TRBJ1-5, with D unresolved. The sequenced sample was blood. CDR3 in DNA: TGCGCCAGCAGCCAAGATAAGGGACAGCCCCAGCATTTT. As protein: CASSQDKGQPQHF.